This entry lists 27 T cell receptor beta chains sequenced from one sample in a study of blood T cell repertoires in COVID-19. Generated by immunoSEQ multiplex PCR, the TCRdb table keeps only in-frame clones and is missing some. The sample yields about 250,000 clones, around 80% seen once. The sample taken for sequencing was peripheral blood. The receptors here all came from a man aged 35 to 55 with active or convalescent COVID-19.

This clone came up a few times. The gene calls are TRBV30 and TRBJ1-2; 9 nucleotides match TRBD1. The CDR3 contains 12 residues. Germline assignment: CDR1 GTSNPN and CDR2 SVGIG (reference sequence). The ends lost 8 bases at V and 3 bases at J; junction bases unmatched: 4. The CDR3 reads CATRQGDYGYTF. The CDR3 DNA reads TGTGCCACGAGACAGGGGGACTATGGCTACACCTTC.

V gene TRBV24-1 combines with J gene TRBJ2-7, with 11 bases aligning to TRBD1. This CDR3 has 15 amino acids. Germline CDR1 and CDR2: KGHDR and SFDVKD. Trimming at V came to 6 bases and at J to 2 bases, leaving 5 bases not matched to a gene. The CDR3 DNA follows: TGTGCCACCAGTCCGGGGACAGGGGGACCCTACGAGCAGTACTTC. This translates into CATSPGTGGPYEQYF.

This chain connects TRBV5-1 to TRBJ1-2, with 7 bases lining up with TRBD1. The trim removed 0 bases at V and 0 bases at J, leaving 14 bases unmatched. CDR1 and CDR2 from the germline V gene are SGHRS and YFSETQ. The CDR3 spans 19 residues. This CDR3 reads CASSLAYRGVIETNYGYTF. The DNA of the CDR3 is TGCGCCAGCAGCTTGGCTTACAGGGGAGTGATTGAAACTAACTATGGCTACACCTTC.

This sequence joins TRBV18 and TRBJ2-4, with a possible D match to TRBD1 (6 bases). Germline values: CDR1 KGHSH, CDR2 LQKENI. The germline V and J ends were trimmed by 2 bases and 1 base, with 9 bases remaining between them. CDR3 length equals 15 residues. The CDR3 DNA sequence: TGTGCCAGCTCACCAGAGGGGGTTGCCAAAAACATTCAGTACTTC. Its translation is CASSPEGVAKNIQYF.

This sequence joins TRBV27 and TRBJ1-2; D is perhaps TRBD1 (5 bases). Germline V gives CDR1 MNHEY, CDR2 SMNVEV (reference sequence). V was clipped by 5 bases and J by 7 bases, with 20 bases between them. CDR3 length equals 15 residues. CDR3 coding DNA: TGTGCCAGCAGTCGCTTAGGGGCCTTAGTGAGTGGCTACACCTTC. Encoded protein: CASSRLGALVSGYTF.

The V call is TRBV5-1, the J call TRBJ2-7; the D is unclear. The V end was cut by 5 bases, the J end by 3 bases, with 18 bases between. CDR3 length: 15 amino acids. Germline V CDR1 and CDR2: SGHRS, YFSETQ. The CDR3 DNA is TGCGCCAGCAGTCAGTCCTCAGGTTGGTACTACGAGCAGTACTTC. It specifies CASSQSSGWYYEQYF.

The rearrangement uses TRBV9 and TRBJ2-1; 10 nucleotides match TRBD1. Looked up from germline, CDR1 is SGDLS and CDR2 is YYNGEE. Germline trimming cut 5 bases from V and 5 bases from J; bases unmatched to any gene: 7. The CDR3 loop spans 15 amino acids. In DNA form, the CDR3 reads TGTGCCAGCAGAGTCGGGACAGGGGAACACAATGAGCAGTTCTTC. This gives the protein CASRVGTGEHNEQFF. The full variable domain, completed using reference TRBV9 and TRBJ2-1, is DSGVTQTPKHLITATGQRVTLRCSPRSGDLSVYWYQQSLDQGLQFLIQYYNGEERAKGNILERFSAQQFPDLHSELNLSSLELGDSALYFCASRVGTGEHNEQFFGPGTRLTVL.

The chain employs TRBV18 and TRBJ2-7; 7 nucleotides agree with TRBD1. Germline loops: CDR1 KGHSH, CDR2 LQKENI. The CDR3 is 14 residues long. The trim removed 0 bases at V and 5 bases at J, leaving 4 bases unmatched. The CDR3 bases are TGTGCCAGCTCACCACCAGGGGGCTTCAACGAGCAGTACTTC. Translating gives CASSPPGGFNEQYF.

The CDR3 coding sequence is TGTGCCAGCAGTGACCAGGGGTTCACCAAAAACATTCAGTACTTC. The encoded protein is CASSDQGFTKNIQYF. The genes are TRBV6-1 and TRBJ2-4; possible D gene TRBD1, 6 bases. Germline assignment: CDR1 MNHNS and CDR2 SASEGT. V gave up 3 bases and J gave up 2 bases, with 11 bases separating them. The CDR3 contains 15 residues.

The rearrangement uses TRBV19 and TRBJ1-2; D might be TRBD1 (5 bases). This CDR3 has 13 amino acids. The V gene lost 4 bases and the J gene lost 2 bases, with 8 bases spanning the gap. Germline V gene sequence: CDR1 LNHDA, CDR2 SQIVND (reference sequence). The chain's CDR3 is CASSTTVNYGYTF. Written as DNA, the CDR3 is TGTGCCAGTAGTACGACAGTAAACTATGGCTACACCTTC.

The chain employs TRBV10-1 and TRBJ1-5; 7 nucleotides agree with TRBD1. V was pared by 4 bases and J by 0 bases, with 6 bases of the junction left unmatched. The CDR3 is 16 amino acids. Germline V gene sequence: CDR1 WNHNN, CDR2 SYGVQD (reference sequence). The CDR3 DNA reads TGCGCCAGCAGTGGCCGGGACAGTCTTAGCAATCAGCCCCAGCATTTT. Its translation: CASSGRDSLSNQPQHF.

There are a few counts of this clone. This chain joins TRBV19 and TRBJ2-7, with TRBD2 as a possible D gene (6 bases). The V end was cut by 6 bases, the J end by 0 bases, with 18 bases between. CDR1 and CDR2 (germline): LNHDA, SQIVND (reference sequence). CDR3 length equals 16 residues. The CDR3 nucleotides are TGTGCCAGTAGCCGTGCCGGGACTTTGAGCTCCTACGAGCAGTACTTC. Translating it yields CASSRAGTLSSYEQYF.

In this sample, this clone turned up once. The genes are TRBV5-1 and TRBJ1-1; 10 bases agree with TRBD1. This CDR3 is built from 18 residues. Germline values: CDR1 SGHRS, CDR2 YFSETQ. J was trimmed by 2 bases and V by 1 base; bases with no gene match: 11. CDR3 sequence (DNA): TGCGCCAGCAGCTTGATCGGGACAGGGGTCGGTGGTAACACTGAAGCTTTCTTT. Amino acid sequence: CASSLIGTGVGGNTEAFF.

This clone appeared a few times. J is TRBJ1-5 and V is TRBV18; 7 nucleotides match TRBD1. The ends lost 6 bases at V and 6 bases at J; junction bases unmatched: 11. The CDR3 consists of 15 residues. Germline V lookup: CDR1 KGHSH, CDR2 LQKENI. CDR3 coding DNA: TGTGCCAGCTCTCGAGGGACAGCGGGGGGTCAGCCCCAGCATTTT. The encoded protein is CASSRGTAGGQPQHF.

The rearrangement links TRBV28 to TRBJ1-2; 8 bases map to TRBD1. The CDR3 length is 13 residues. V was pared by 3 bases and J by 7 bases, with 4 bases of the junction left unmatched. Germline loops: CDR1 MDHEN, CDR2 SYDVKM. CDR3 coding DNA: TGTGCCAGCAGTTTTCAGGGGGCGGGTGGCTACACCTTC. Translating it yields CASSFQGAGGYTF.

J is TRBJ2-2 and V is TRBV5-1; D unresolved. This CDR3 has 15 residues. Trimming took 0 bases from V and 1 from J, leaving 7 bases between them. Germline lookup yields CDR1 SGHRS and CDR2 YFSETQ. CDR3 loop: CASSLGQENTGELFF. The CDR3, as DNA: TGCGCCAGCAGCTTGGGGCAGGAGAACACCGGGGAGCTGTTTTTT.

V and J are TRBV10-2 and TRBJ1-1; D remains unclear. The V end lost 8 bases, the J end lost 1 base, and 14 bases lay between the germline ends. This CDR3 contains 14 residues. Germline values: CDR1 WSHSY, CDR2 SAAADI. The CDR3 DNA is TGCGCCAGCTCTACACGGGTGACGAACACTGAAGCTTTCTTT. Amino acids: CASSTRVTNTEAFF.

There are a few counts of this clone. The chain couples TRBV2 to TRBJ2-2, with D maybe TRBD2 (5 bases). The V end was cut by 2 bases, the J end by 4 bases, with 11 bases between. This CDR3 contains 15 residues. The germline V gene has CDR1 SNHLY and CDR2 FYNNEI. CDR3 DNA sequence: TGTGCCAGCAGTGAATCGAGGAGGTTCACCGGGGAGCTGTTTTTT. Protein: CASSESRRFTGELFF.

V usage is TRBV6-5 and J usage is TRBJ2-7, with TRBD2 matching over 8 bases. Trimming cost V 7 bases and J 7 bases; bases outside gene matches: 9. CDR1 is MNHEY, CDR2 SVGAGI, per germline. The CDR3 runs 13 residues. The CDR3 spells CASKSREEWEQYF. CDR3 in DNA: TGTGCCAGCAAGTCGCGGGAGGAGTGGGAGCAGTACTTC.

The V call is TRBV25-1, the J call TRBJ1-2; TRBD1 might be the D (6 bases). The CDR3 runs to 15 residues. Trimming left V 3 bases short and J 3 bases short, with 14 bases between. In germline, CDR1 is MGHDK, CDR2 SYGVNS. The CDR3 DNA is TGTGCCAGCAGTGATTCAACAGGGCCTTACTATGGCTACACCTTC. It is translated as CASSDSTGPYYGYTF.

This clone was seen a handful of times. The genes are TRBV7-9 and TRBJ2-7; 11 bases align to TRBD1. CDR1 and CDR2 (germline): SEHNR, FQNEAQ (reference sequence). Germline trimming cut 6 bases from V and 5 bases from J; bases unmatched to any gene: 6. This CDR3 is 14 amino acids long. CDR3 sequence reads: CASSPGQGAHEQYF. The CDR3 DNA reads as TGTGCCAGCAGTCCCGGACAGGGGGCCCACGAGCAGTACTTC.

For the CDR3, the DNA is TGTGCCAGCAGCTTATCTGGGGAGGCCGGGGAGCTGTTTTTT. This gives the protein CASSLSGEAGELFF. The chain carries TRBV13 and TRBJ2-2; possible D gene TRBD2, 6 bases. Germline loops: CDR1 PRHDT, CDR2 FYEKMQ (reference sequence). With 2 bases removed from V and 6 bases from J, the gap between germline ends came to 10 bases. The CDR3 is 14 residues long. The complete variable domain, with remaining parts taken from reference TRBV13 and TRBJ2-2, reads AAGVIQSPRHLIKEKRETATLKCYPIPRHDTVYWYQQGPGQDPQFLISFYEKMQSDKGSIPDRFSAQQFSDYHSELNMSSLELGDSALYFCASSLSGEAGELFFGEGSRLTVL.

The chain couples TRBV7-2 to TRBJ2-3, with TRBD1 as a possible D gene (7 bases). Germline CDR1 reads SGHTA; CDR2 reads FQGNSA. V was clipped by 0 bases and J by 2 bases, with 12 bases between them. This CDR3 spans 16 amino acids. The CDR3 is CASSLAEGQFTDTQYF. In DNA, the CDR3 is TGTGCCAGCAGCTTAGCGGAGGGACAGTTCACAGATACGCAGTATTTT.

The CDR3 sequence: CATERQHTGELFF. CDR3 bases: TGTGCCACCGAACGACAGCACACCGGGGAGCTGTTTTTT. V usage is TRBV6-5 and J usage is TRBJ2-2; a possible D gene is TRBD1 (5 bases). Germline CDR1 reads MNHEY; CDR2 reads SVGAGI. The CDR3 contains 13 residues. Between the trimmed V and J ends, which lost 10 bases and 3 bases, there was a span of 12 bases.

The gene calls are TRBV28 and TRBJ2-7; 7 bases are shared with TRBD1. Germline V lookup: CDR1 MDHEN, CDR2 SYDVKM. This CDR3 contains 12 residues. The junction had 5 bases not matched to a gene; V was cut back by 6 bases and J by 6 bases. As DNA, the CDR3 is TGTGCCAGCAGCAGACAGGGACGCGAGCAGTACTTC. It specifies CASSRQGREQYF.

CDR3 nucleotide sequence: TGTGCCTGGAGTGTGTCAGGGGGCGGCAATCAGCCCCAGCATTTT. As protein: CAWSVSGGGNQPQHF. This chain connects TRBV30 to TRBJ1-5; 8 bases map to TRBD1. This CDR3 has 15 amino acids. With 0 bases clipped from V and 2 bases from J, the junction kept 3 bases outside the gene matches. Germline V gene lookup returns CDR1 GTSNPN and CDR2 SVGIG (reference sequence).

The rearrangement links TRBV18 to TRBJ1-1, with no clear D. The length of the CDR3 is 18 residues. Trimming took 2 bases from V and 0 from J, leaving 19 bases between them. The germline CDR1 and CDR2 sequences are KGHSH and LQKENI. The DNA of the CDR3 is TGTGCCAGCTCACCAGGGTCACCGGCCAAACTAATGAACACTGAAGCTTTCTTT. Its protein product is CASSPGSPAKLMNTEAFF.